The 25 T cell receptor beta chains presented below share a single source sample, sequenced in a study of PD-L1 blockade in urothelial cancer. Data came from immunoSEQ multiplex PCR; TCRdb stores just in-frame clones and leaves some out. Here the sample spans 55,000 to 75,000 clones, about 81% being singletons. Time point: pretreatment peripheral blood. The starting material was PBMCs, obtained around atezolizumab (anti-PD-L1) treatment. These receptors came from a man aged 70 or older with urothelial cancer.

Here the CDR3 DNA reads TGCAGCACCCGAGCGGGACAGGGTACCTACGAGCAGTACTTC. Its translation: CSTRAGQGTYEQYF. The chain recombines TRBV29-1 with TRBJ2-7; TRBD1 matches at 9 bases. After removal of 8 bases from V and 2 bases from J, the junction contained 10 bases not matched to a gene. The germline V gene has CDR1 SQVTM and CDR2 ANQGSEA. This CDR3 has 14 amino acids.

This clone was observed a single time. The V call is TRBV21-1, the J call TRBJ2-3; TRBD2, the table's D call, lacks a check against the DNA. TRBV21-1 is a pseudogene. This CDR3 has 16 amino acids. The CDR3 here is CASPSGREDSTDTQYF. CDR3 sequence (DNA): TGTGCCAGTCCCTCCGGGCGGGAGGATAGCACAGATACGCAGTATTTT.

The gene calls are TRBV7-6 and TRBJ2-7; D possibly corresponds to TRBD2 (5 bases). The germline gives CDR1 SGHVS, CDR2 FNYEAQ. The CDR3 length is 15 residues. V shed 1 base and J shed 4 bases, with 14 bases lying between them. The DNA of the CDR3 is TGTGCCAGCAGCTTAGGTTCGGGGTCCATATACGAGCAGTACTTC. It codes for CASSLGSGSIYEQYF.

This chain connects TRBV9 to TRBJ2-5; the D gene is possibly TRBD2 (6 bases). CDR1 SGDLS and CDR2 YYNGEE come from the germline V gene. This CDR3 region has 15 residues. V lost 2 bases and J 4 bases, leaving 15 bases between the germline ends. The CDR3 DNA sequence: TGTGCCAGCAGCGTCTTGGGGGGTTATGGAGAGACCCAGTACTTC. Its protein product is CASSVLGGYGETQYF. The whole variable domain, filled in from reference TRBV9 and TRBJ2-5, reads DSGVTQTPKHLITATGQRVTLRCSPRSGDLSVYWYQQSLDQGLQFLIQYYNGEERAKGNILERFSAQQFPDLHSELNLSSLELGDSALYFCASSVLGGYGETQYFGPGTRLLVL.

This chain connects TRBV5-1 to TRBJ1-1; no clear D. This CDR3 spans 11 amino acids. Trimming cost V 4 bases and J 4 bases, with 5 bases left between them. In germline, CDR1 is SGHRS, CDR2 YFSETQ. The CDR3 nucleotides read TGCGCCAGCAGCGGAGGCACTGAAGCTTTCTTT. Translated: CASSGGTEAFF.

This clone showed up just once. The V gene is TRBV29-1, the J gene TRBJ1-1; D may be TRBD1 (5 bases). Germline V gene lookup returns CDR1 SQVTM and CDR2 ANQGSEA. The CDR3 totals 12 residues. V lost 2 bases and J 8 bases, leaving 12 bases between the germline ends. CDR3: CSVERQGGEAFF. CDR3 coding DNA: TGCAGCGTTGAAAGGCAGGGTGGGGAAGCTTTCTTT.

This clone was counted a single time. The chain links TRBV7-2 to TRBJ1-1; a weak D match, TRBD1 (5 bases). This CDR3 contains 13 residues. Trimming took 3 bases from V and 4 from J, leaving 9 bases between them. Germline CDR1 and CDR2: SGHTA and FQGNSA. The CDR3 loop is CASSFGGFTEAFF. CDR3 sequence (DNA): TGTGCCAGCAGCTTCGGGGGGTTCACTGAAGCTTTCTTT.

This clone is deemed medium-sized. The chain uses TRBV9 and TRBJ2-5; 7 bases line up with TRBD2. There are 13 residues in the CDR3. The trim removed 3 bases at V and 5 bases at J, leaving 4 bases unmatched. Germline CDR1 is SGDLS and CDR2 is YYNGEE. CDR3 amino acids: CASSGLGGETQYF. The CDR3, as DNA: TGTGCCAGCAGCGGACTGGGGGGGGAGACCCAGTACTTC.

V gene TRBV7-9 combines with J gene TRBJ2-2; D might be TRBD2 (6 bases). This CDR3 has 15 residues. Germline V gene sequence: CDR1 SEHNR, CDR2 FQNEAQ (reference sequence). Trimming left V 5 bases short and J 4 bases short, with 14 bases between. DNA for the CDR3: TGTGCCAGCAGCCGCGGGGCTCTCGGCACCGGGGAGCTGTTTTTT. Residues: CASSRGALGTGELFF.

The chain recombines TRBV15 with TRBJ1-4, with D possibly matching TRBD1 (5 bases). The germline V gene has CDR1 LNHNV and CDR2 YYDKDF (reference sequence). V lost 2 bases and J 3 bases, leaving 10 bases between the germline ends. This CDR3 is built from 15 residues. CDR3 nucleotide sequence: TGTGCCACCAGCAGAAACAGACAGTCTAATGAAAAACTGTTTTTT. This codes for CATSRNRQSNEKLFF.

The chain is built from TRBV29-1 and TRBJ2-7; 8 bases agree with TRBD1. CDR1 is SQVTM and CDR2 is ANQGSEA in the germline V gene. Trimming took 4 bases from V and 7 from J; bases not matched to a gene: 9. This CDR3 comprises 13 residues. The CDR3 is CSVVMDRVREQYF. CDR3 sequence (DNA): TGCAGCGTTGTCATGGACAGGGTGAGGGAGCAGTACTTC.

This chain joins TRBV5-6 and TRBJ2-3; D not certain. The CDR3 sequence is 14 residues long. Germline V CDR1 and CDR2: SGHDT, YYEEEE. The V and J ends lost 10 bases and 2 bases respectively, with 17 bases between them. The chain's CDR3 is CASQRPYSTDTQYF. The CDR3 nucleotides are TGTGCCTCCCAGAGGCCCTACTCCACAGATACGCAGTATTTT.

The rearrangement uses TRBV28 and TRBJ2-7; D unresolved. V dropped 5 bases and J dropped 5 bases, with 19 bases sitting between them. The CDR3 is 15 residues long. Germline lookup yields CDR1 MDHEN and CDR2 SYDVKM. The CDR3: CASSPKTYTRNEQYF. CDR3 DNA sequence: TGTGCCAGCAGTCCAAAAACCTACACCAGGAACGAGCAGTACTTC.

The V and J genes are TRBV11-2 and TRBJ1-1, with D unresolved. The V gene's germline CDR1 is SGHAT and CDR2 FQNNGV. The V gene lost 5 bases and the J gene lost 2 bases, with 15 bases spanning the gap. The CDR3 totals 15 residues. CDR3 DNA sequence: TGTGCCAGCAGCGCTACGCTGGGCCTTAACACTGAAGCTTTCTTT. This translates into CASSATLGLNTEAFF.

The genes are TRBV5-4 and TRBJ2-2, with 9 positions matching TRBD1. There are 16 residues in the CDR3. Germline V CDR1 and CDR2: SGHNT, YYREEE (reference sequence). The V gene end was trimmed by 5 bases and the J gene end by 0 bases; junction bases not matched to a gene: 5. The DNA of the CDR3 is TGTGCCAGCAGGGTCCGGACAGGGGCGAACACCGGGGAGCTGTTTTTT. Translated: CASRVRTGANTGELFF.

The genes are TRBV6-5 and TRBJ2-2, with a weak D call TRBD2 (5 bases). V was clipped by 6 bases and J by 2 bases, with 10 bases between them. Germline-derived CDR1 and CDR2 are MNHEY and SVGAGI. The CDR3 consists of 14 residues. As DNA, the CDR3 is TGTGCCAGCAGCGTCAGCGGCAACACCGGGGAGCTGTTTTTT. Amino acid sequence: CASSVSGNTGELFF.

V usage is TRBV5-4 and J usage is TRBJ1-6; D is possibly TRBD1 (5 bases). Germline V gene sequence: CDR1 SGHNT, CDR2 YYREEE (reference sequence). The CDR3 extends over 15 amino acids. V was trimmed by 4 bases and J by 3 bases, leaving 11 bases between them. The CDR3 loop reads CASSADRSYNSPLHF. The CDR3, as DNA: TGTGCCAGCAGCGCAGACAGAAGCTATAATTCACCCCTCCACTTT.

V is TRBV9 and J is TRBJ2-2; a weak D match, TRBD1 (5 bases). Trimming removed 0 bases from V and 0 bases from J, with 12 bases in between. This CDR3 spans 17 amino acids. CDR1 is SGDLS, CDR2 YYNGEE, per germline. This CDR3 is CASSVAQDGPNTGELFF. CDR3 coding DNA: TGTGCCAGCAGCGTAGCACAGGACGGCCCGAACACCGGGGAGCTGTTTTTT.

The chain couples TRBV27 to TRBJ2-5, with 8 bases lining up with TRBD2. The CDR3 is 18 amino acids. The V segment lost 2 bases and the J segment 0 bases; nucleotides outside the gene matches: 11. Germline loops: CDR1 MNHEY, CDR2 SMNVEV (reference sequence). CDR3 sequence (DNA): TGTGCCAGCAGTTTAAGAGTTCCGGAGCGGGAGAACCAAGAGACCCAGTACTTC. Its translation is CASSLRVPERENQETQYF.

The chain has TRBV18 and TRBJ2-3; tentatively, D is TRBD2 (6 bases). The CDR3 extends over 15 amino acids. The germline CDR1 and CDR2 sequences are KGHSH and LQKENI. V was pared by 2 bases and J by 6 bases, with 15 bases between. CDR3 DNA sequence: TGTGCCAGCTCACCAGTTATAGGGACTTCGGATACGCAGTATTTT. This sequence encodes CASSPVIGTSDTQYF.

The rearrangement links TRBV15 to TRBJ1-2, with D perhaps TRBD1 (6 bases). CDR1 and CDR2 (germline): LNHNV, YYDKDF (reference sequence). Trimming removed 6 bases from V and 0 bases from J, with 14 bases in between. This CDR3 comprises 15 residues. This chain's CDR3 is CATRHQGRSNYGYTF. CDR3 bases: TGTGCCACCAGACATCAGGGGCGTTCTAACTATGGCTACACCTTC. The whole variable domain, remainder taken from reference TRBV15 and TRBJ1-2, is DAMVIQNPRYQVTQFGKPVTLSCSQTLNHNVMYWYQQKSSQAPKLLFHYYDKDFNNEADTPDNFQSRRPNTSFCFLDIRSPGLGDTAMYLCATRHQGRSNYGYTFGSGTRLTVV.

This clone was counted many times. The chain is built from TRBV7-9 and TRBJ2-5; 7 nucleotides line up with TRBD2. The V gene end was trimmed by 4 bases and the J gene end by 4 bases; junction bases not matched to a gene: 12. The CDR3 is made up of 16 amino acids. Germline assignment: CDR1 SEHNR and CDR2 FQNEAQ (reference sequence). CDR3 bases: TGTGCCAGCAGCTCCATTAGTGGGAGGGCCTTAGAGACCCAGTACTTC. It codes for CASSSISGRALETQYF. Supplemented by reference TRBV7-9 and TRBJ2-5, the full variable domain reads DTGVSQNPRHKITKRGQNVTFRCDPISEHNRLYWYRQTLGQGPEFLTYFQNEAQLEKSRLLSDRFSAERPKGSFSTLEIQRTEQGDSAMYLCASSSISGRALETQYFGPGTRLLVL.

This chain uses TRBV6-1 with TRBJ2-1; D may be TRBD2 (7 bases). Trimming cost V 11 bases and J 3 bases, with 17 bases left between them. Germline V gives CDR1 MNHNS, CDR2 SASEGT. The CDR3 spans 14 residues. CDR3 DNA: TGTGCCCGCCGCGAGAGGGGGGGCTACAATGAGCAGTTCTTC. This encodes CARRERGGYNEQFF.

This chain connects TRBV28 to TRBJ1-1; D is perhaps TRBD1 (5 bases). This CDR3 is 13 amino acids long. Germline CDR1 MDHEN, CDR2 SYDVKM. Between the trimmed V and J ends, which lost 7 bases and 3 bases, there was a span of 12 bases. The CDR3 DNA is TGTGCCAGCATGGCAGGGTTCTACACTGAAGCTTTCTTT. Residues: CASMAGFYTEAFF.

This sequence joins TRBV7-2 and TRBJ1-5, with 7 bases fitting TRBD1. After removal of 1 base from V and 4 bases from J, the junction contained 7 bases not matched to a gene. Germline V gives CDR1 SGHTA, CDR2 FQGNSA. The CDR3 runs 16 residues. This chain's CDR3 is CASSLVTGAKNQPQHF. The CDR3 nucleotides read TGTGCCAGCAGCTTAGTTACAGGGGCAAAGAATCAGCCCCAGCATTTT.